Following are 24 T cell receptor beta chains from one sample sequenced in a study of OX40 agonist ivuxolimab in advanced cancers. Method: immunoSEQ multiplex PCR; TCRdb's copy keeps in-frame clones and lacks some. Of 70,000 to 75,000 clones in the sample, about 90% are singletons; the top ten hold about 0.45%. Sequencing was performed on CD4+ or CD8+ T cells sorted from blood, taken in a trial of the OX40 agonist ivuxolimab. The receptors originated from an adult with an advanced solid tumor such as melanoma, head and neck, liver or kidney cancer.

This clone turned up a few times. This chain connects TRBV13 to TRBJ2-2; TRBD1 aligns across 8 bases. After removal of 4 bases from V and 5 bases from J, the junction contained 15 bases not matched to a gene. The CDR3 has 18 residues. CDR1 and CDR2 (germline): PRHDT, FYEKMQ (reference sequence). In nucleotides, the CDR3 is TGTGCCAGCAGCTCCCTTCCCAATGTCAGGGGGCTTACCGGGGAGCTGTTTTTT. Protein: CASSSLPNVRGLTGELFF.

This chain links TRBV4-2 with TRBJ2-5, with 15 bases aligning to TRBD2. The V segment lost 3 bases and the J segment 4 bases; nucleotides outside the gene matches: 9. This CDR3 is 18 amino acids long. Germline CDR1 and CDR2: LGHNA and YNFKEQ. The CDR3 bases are TGTGCCAGCAGCCAGGCGGGACTAGCGGGAGGATTGGTAGAGACCCAGTACTTC. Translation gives CASSQAGLAGGLVETQYF.

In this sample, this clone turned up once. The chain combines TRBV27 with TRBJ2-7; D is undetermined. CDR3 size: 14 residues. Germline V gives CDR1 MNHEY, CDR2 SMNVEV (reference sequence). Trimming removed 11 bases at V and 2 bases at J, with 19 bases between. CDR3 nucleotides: TGTGCCGCCACGGCGGCGAACCCACCCTACGAGCAGTACTTC. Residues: CAATAANPPYEQYF.

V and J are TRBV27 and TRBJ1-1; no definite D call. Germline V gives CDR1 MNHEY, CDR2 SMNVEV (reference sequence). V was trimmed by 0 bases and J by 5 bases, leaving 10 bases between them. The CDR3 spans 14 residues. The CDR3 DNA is TGTGCCAGCAGTTTATCCCGCGTAAGTACTGAAGCTTTCTTT. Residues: CASSLSRVSTEAFF.

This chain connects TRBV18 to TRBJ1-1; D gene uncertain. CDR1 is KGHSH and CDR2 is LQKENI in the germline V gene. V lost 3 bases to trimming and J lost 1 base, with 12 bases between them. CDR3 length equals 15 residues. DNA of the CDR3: TGTGCCAGCTCACCTCAGTCAGCCCCGAACACTGAAGCTTTCTTT. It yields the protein CASSPQSAPNTEAFF.

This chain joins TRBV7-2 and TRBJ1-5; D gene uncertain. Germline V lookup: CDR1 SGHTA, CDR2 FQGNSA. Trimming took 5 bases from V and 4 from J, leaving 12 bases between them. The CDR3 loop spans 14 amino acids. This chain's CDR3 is CASSAGIWNQPQHF. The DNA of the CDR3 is TGTGCCAGCAGCGCCGGGATTTGGAATCAGCCCCAGCATTTT.

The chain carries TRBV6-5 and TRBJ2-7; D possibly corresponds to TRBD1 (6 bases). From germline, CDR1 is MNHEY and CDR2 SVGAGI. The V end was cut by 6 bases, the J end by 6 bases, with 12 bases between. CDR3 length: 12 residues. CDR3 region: CASSTPTGEQYF. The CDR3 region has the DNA TGTGCCAGCAGCACCCCGACAGGCGAGCAGTACTTC.

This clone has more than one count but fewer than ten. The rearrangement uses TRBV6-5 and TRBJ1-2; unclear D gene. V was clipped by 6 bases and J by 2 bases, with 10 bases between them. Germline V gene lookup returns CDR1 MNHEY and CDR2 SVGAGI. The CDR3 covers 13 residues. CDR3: CASSLRANYGYTF. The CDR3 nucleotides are TGTGCCAGCAGCCTCCGGGCGAACTATGGCTACACCTTC.

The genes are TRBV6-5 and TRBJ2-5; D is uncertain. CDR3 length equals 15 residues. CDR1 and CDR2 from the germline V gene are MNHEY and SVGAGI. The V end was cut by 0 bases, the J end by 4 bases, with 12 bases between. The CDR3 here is CASSYSKGWGETQYF. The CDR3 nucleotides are TGTGCCAGCAGTTACTCGAAAGGGTGGGGAGAGACCCAGTACTTC.

CDR3 region: CASISGLIFETQYF. The CDR3 coding sequence is TGTGCCAGCATTTCGGGACTTATTTTTGAGACCCAGTACTTC. V gene TRBV2 combines with J gene TRBJ2-5; maybe TRBD2 (6 bases). The CDR3 runs 14 residues. With 7 bases removed from V and 5 bases from J, the gap between germline ends came to 17 bases. In germline, CDR1 is SNHLY, CDR2 FYNNEI.

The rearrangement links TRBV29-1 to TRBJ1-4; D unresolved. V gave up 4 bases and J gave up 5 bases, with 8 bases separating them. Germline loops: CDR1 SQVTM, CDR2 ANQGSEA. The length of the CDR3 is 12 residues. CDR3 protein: CSVGGLNEKLFF. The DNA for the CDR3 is TGCAGCGTTGGAGGGCTGAATGAAAAACTGTTTTTT.

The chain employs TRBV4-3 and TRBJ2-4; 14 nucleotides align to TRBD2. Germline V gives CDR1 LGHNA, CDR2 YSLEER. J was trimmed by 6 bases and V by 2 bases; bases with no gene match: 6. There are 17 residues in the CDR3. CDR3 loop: CASSQREGLAGVNIQYF. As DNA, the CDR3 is TGCGCCAGCAGCCAAAGGGAGGGACTAGCGGGAGTAAACATTCAGTACTTC.

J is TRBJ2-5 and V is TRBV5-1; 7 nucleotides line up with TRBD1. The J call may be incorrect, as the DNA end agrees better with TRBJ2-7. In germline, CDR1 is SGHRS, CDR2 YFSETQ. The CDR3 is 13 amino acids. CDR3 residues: CASSWDSSYEQYF. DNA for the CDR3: TGCGCCAGCAGCTGGGACAGCTCCTACGAGCAGTACTTC.

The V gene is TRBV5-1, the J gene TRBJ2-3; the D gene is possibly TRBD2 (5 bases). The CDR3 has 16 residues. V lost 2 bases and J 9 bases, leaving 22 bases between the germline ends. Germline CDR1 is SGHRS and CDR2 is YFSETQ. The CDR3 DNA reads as TGCGCCAGCAGCTTAGCGGAGCGGACCTTGCAGATAACGCAGTATTTT. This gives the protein CASSLAERTLQITQYF.

The CDR3 loop is CASSIVFGGVSNQPQHF. The CDR3 bases are TGTGCCAGTAGTATCGTGTTTGGGGGAGTTAGCAATCAGCCCCAGCATTTT. The chain joins TRBV19 to TRBJ1-5; weak D call: TRBD1 (5 bases). The germline V gene has CDR1 LNHDA and CDR2 SQIVND (reference sequence). Between the trimmed V and J ends, which lost 3 bases and 0 bases, there was a span of 15 bases. The CDR3 runs 17 residues.

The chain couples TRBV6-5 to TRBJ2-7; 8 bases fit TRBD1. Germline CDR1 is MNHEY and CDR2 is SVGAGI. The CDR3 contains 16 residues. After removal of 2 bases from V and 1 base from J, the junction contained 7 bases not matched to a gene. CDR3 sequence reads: CASSYRGQGGSYEQYF. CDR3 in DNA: TGTGCCAGCAGTTACAGAGGACAGGGCGGATCCTACGAGCAGTACTTC.

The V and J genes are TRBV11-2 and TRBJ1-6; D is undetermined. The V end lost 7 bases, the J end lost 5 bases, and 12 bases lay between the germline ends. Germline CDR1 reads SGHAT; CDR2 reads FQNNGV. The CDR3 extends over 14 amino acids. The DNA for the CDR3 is TGTGCCAGCACCCCATCAAGGAATAATTCACCCCTCCACTTT. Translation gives CASTPSRNNSPLHF.

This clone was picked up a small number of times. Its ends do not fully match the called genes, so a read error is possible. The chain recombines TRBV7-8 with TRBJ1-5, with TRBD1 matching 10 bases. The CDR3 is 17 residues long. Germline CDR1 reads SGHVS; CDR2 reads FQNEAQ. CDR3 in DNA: TGTGCCAGCAGCTTAGTAGGGACAGGGGTGAGCAGTCAGCCCCAGCATTTT. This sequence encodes CASSLVGTGVSSQPQHF. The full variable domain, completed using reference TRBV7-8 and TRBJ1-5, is GAGVSQSPRYKVAKRGQDVALRCDPISGHVSLFWYQQALGQGPEFLTYFQNEAQLDKSGLPSDRFFAERPEGSVSTLKIQRTQQEDSAVYLCASSLVGTGVSSQPQHFGDGTRLSIL.

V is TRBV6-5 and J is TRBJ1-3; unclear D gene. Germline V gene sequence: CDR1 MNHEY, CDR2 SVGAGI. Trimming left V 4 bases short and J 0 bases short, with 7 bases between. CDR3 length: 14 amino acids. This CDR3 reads CASSSGGSGNTIYF. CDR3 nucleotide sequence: TGTGCCAGCAGTTCGGGCGGCTCTGGAAACACCATATATTTT.

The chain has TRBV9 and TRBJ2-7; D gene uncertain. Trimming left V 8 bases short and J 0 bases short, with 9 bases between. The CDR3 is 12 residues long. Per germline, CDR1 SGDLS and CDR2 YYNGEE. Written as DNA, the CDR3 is TGTGCCAGTTCTTCGGACTCCTACGAGCAGTACTTC. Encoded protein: CASSSDSYEQYF.

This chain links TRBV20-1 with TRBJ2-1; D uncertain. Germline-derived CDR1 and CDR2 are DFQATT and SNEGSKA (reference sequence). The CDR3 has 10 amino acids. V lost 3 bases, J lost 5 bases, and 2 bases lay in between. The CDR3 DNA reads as TGCAGTGCTAGTAACAATGAGCAGTTCTTC. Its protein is CSASNNEQFF.

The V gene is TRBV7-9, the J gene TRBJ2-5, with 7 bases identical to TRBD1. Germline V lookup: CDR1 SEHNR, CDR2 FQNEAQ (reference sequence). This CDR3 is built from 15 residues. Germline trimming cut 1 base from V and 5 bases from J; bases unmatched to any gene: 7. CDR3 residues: CASSLVGGAGETQYF. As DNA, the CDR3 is TGTGCCAGCAGCTTAGTAGGGGGCGCAGGTGAGACCCAGTACTTC.

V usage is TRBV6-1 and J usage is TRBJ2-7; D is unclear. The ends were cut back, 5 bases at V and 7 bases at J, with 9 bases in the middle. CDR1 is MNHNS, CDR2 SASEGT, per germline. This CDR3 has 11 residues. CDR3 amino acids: CASSQLEEQYF. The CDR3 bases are TGTGCCAGCAGTCAACTTGAGGAGCAGTACTTC.

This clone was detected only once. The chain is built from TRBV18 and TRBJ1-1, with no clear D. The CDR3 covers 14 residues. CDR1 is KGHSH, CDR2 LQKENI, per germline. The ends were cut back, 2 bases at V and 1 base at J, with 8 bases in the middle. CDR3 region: CASSPVPANTEAFF. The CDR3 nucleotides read TGTGCCAGCTCACCAGTCCCGGCGAACACTGAAGCTTTCTTT.